The next 5 T cell receptor beta chains were all read from a single sample in a study of blood T cells in healthy people across ages. Sample-barcoded 5' priming and a J-beta primer mix drove a second PCR of roughly 6 to 12 cycles. MiXCR, run by TCRdb on the 5' RACE reads, gives a single entry per CDR3 protein. The profile covers about a million distinct CDR3 sequences, with about 51% appearing a single time and about 20% taken by the ten largest. The sequencing sample was made of blood. These receptors were collected from a woman in her sixties or seventies in good health.

In its sample, this clonotype was seen a few times. This sequence joins TRBV6-6 and TRBJ1-6; D unresolved. The CDR3 has 12 residues. Trimming took off 2 bases at V and 13 bases at J, with 9 bases between the two ends. The germline CDR1 and CDR2 sequences are MNHNY and SVGAGI (reference sequence). CDR3 bases: TGTGCCAGCAGTTACGCAGCTCAGCCCCTCCACTTT. Translating gives CASSYAAQPLHF.

The gene calls are TRBV12-3 or TRBV12-4 and TRBJ2-5; possible D gene TRBD2, 6 bases. With 6 bases removed from V and 5 bases from J, the gap between germline ends came to 16 bases. This CDR3 comprises 14 residues. CDR3 loop: CASSTEEGHETQYF. CDR3 in DNA: TGTGCCAGCAGCACAGAGGAGGGCCACGAGACCCAGTACTTC.

This clonotype was seen a few times. The chain combines TRBV27 with TRBJ2-7; 7 bases fit TRBD2. Trimming took 4 bases from V and 0 from J; bases not matched to a gene: 9. Germline-derived CDR1 and CDR2 are MNHEY and SMNVEV (reference sequence). This CDR3 region has 16 residues. In DNA, the CDR3 is TGTGCCAGCAGTTCAAGACTAGCAGCTAGCTCCTACGAGCAGTACTTC. As protein: CASSSRLAASSYEQYF.

The chain uses TRBV29-1 and TRBJ1-4; unclear D gene. V was cut by 3 bases and J by 6 bases, with 8 bases left in between. Germline V gene sequence: CDR1 SQVTM, CDR2 ANQGSEA. This CDR3 has 12 residues. The CDR3 region is CSVDGGDEKLFF. In DNA form, the CDR3 reads TGCAGCGTTGACGGAGGAGATGAAAAACTGTTTTTT.

V usage is TRBV7-2 and J usage is TRBJ2-3, with TRBD2 matching 7 bases. The CDR3 is made up of 15 amino acids. Germline V CDR1 and CDR2: SGHTA, FQGNSA. V shed 2 bases and J 6 bases; nucleotides not matched to a gene: 8. The DNA of the CDR3 is TGTGCCAGCAGCTTAAATGCGGGAGTCGGCGATACGCAGTATTTT. This codes for CASSLNAGVGDTQYF.